This T cell receptor beta chain was captured by sequencing in a study of tumor-infiltrating lymphocytes in localized non-small cell lung cancer (dated by TCRdb to the early 2020s). A note on the overall study: Patients whose samples were collected after neoadjuvant chemotherapy, as well as both smokers and never-smokers and several histologies, were included in the cohort. The paired tumor versus uninvolved lung comparison of immunoSEQ T-cell fraction included 55 patients. The overall ICON cohort comprised under 170 surgical patients with localized non-small cell lung cancer whose tumors were resected. Each patient provided resected tumor tissue plus uninvolved lung tissue from the same patient, with the uninvolved lung tissue described as non-adjacent to the tumor. TCR sequencing was one of several integrated assays, alongside flow cytometry, multiplex immunofluorescence, RNA-seq, exome sequencing and proteomics, applied to the same patients.

TCR sequencing with the immunoSEQ assay provided the T-cell fraction in tumor and uninvolved lung tissue. On the study's bioinformatics: To analyze survival, patients were divided into a high T-cell fraction group (upper tertile) and a low T-cell fraction group (lower two tertiles), and the two groups were compared using a log-rank test. Paired tumor versus uninvolved lung differences in T-cell fraction were tested with a signed-rank test. The clones in this table, taken by TCRdb from immuneACCESS, are in-frame only. Not every clone is retained; where verified, under half of the shortfall comes from an unresolved V gene, and the cause of the rest is unknown. V and J calls and clone size follow that table, whereas D and trimming were derived from the DNA. The sample profile shows about 29,000 clones; 70% to 90% of them were found once. Roughly 1.9% of the sample goes to the ten largest clones. The study at large found these results: In line with immunofluorescence CD3 counts, TCRbeta sequencing supported higher T cell infiltration in tumors compared with uninvolved lung tissue. Assay coverage varied across patients depending on available tissue quantity, so only a subset of the cohort had TCR sequencing. No difference in TCR-derived T-cell fraction was observed between the flow cytometry-defined immunotypes IM1 (good prognosis) and IM2 (poor prognosis). Because different pieces of the same tissue were used for different assays, technical variation could not be separated from intratumor heterogeneity. Recurrence-free survival showed no association with tumor T-cell fraction from TCR sequencing (p = 0.61).

The germline V gene provides CDR1 ENHRY and CDR2 SYGVKD. The CDR3 holds 13 amino acids from the cysteine to the phenylalanine. The CDR3 DNA has 39 bases and is translated from base 1. Here V drops 10 bases and J drops 5 bases, and the junction holds 7 bases not matched to any gene. With regard to this clone: Its recognized antigen is unknown. No base qualities exist here, and no much larger clone lies one base off it.

ICON enrollment began in the first half of 2016, and the last patient was enrolled in 2018. In a subcohort of under 95 patients, fresh tumor and matched uninvolved tissue were collected for in-depth immune analyses, with TCR sequencing among those analyses. No cell sorting was done, and TCR sequencing was instead run on DNA isolated from bulk tissue. The sequence was obtained from a human donor with non-small cell lung cancer. The sequence joins TRBV10-3 to TRBJ1-4; TRBD1 fits 7 bases in the junction. The sample was lung tumor tissue. The DNA reads as follows: TGTGCCACCAGGGGGGGGCCCAATGAAAAACTGTTTTTT. Its translation is CATRGGPNEKLFF.